This TCR beta chain was documented in a study of tumor-infiltrating lymphocytes in primary liver carcinoma. Study-wide points: About 8-25% of top clones, no more, were shared by all five regions. Tumor specimens were characterized by a significantly higher top-250-clone fraction than blood (p = 0.039).

As concerns this clonotype: Its target is not known. The conserved phenylalanine or tryptophan is not found at the CDR3 terminus, so this likely reflects a read error.

Researchers generated TCR beta cDNA from about 0.5 ug of total RNA, relying on a constant-region primer. The TCR beta library was amplified through three nested multiplex PCR rounds in a modified ARM-PCR procedure. The first two PCR rounds used TRBV1-TRBV30 primers with a Cbeta primer, around 10 cycles each. TCRdb used MiXCR to reprocess the multiplex PCR reads, holding one entry per CDR3 protein. Here the sample spans tens of thousands of distinct CDR3 sequences, around 79% being singletons. This CDR3 is built from 14 residues. Germline V CDR1 and CDR2: LGHNA, YNFKEQ. Starting material for RNA and DNA co-extraction consisted of about 17-34 mg of unsorted bulk tissue. The patients lived with chronic HBV infection and had not yet received any treatment. Viable tumor cell content exceeded 85% in every tumor sample.

The rearrangement uses TRBV4-2 and TRBJ1-4; D is perhaps TRBD1 (5 bases). The TCR was taken from a man aged 35 to 55 with primary liver carcinoma and hepatitis B virus infection. The sample consisted of liver tumor tissue from sampling region 2. As for subset: tumor region T2, inferior pole. The CDR3 sequence: CVSPLTRKGEKLFY. The CDR3 region has the DNA TGTGTCAGCCCCCTGACAAGGAAGGGGGAAAAACTGTTTTAT.